A selection of T cell receptor beta chains follows, all from one sample in a study of OX40 agonist ivuxolimab in advanced cancers. The repertoire was sequenced with immunoSEQ multiplex PCR; TCRdb's copy has only in-frame clones and lacks some. The table shows 50,000 to 75,000 clones, with under 95% occurring only once. The sequences come from CD4+ or CD8+ T cells sorted from blood, collected in a trial of the OX40 agonist ivuxolimab. These receptors all stem from an adult with an advanced solid tumor such as melanoma, head and neck, liver or kidney cancer. Both conserved end residues are trimmed from each CDR3. A D gene is named only where the DNA matches it firmly.

j_call | d_call | v_call | cdr3_aa
TRBJ1-3 | . | TRBV2 | ASMSKGAGNTIY
TRBJ1-1 | TRBD1 | TRBV20-1 | RPGQGVMAF
TRBJ1-2 | . | TRBV21-1 | ASSKAPYGYT
TRBJ2-3 | TRBD2 | TRBV7-6 | ANRPSGTPDTQY
TRBJ1-2 | . | TRBV28 | ASSLTGLGYGYT
TRBJ2-3 | TRBD2 | TRBV5-1 | ASSWTGTSGRDTQY
TRBJ1-5 | TRBD1 | TRBV18 | ASSPPGQGTQPQH
TRBJ1-3 | TRBD1 | TRBV2 | ASSEAGGKGNTIY
TRBJ2-2 | TRBD2 | TRBV7-9 | ASSLATSGAGELF
TRBJ2-6 | . | TRBV14 | ASSQEAHSGANVLT
TRBJ1-4 | TRBD1 | TRBV5-1 | ASSLGGTGGPELF
TRBJ2-7 | TRBD1 | TRBV6-4 | ASSPTRDRRHGEQY
TRBJ2-1 | . | TRBV7-2 | ASSLFGTTSNEQF
TRBJ2-3 | TRBD1 | TRBV5-4 | ASSLAGTGEDTQY
TRBJ2-3 | . | TRBV5-1 | ASSLSDFGGTDTQY
TRBJ2-5 | TRBD1 | TRBV28 | ASTRQGQETQY
TRBJ1-5 | . | TRBV19 | ASSGIIYSNQPQH
TRBJ2-7 | . | TRBV15 | ATSRDFAWEQY
TRBJ2-3 | . | TRBV29-1 | SVESRDTQY
TRBJ1-6 | . | TRBV5-1 | ASSGGESSPLH
TRBJ2-2 | TRBD2 | TRBV5-1 | ASSLNLAGQVGELF
TRBJ2-5 | TRBD1 | TRBV9 | ASSPWDSGRETQY
TRBJ2-3 | TRBD2 | TRBV6-5 | ASSPLAGFTDTQY
TRBJ2-7 | . | TRBV6-1 | ASSVAHSYEQY
TRBJ1-1 | TRBD1 | TRBV6-5 | ASSFLTGTTEAF
TRBJ1-3 | . | TRBV5-4 | ASQPELSAGNTIY
TRBJ2-1 | . | TRBV6-1 | ASTGAPSSYNEQF
TRBJ2-1 | TRBD2 | TRBV5-1 | ASSTGRAGAMF
TRBJ2-1 | TRBD1 | TRBV19 | ASSMSDRVVDEQF
TRBJ2-5 | . | TRBV15 | ATSRARSAAETQY
TRBJ2-5 | TRBD2 | TRBV7-3 | ASSRGLAEKETQY
TRBJ2-7 | TRBD2 | TRBV11-1 | ASSLGPSGTYEQY
TRBJ1-5 | . | TRBV7-9 | ASSHGWTNHQPQH
TRBJ1-2 | . | TRBV5-1 | ASSLEGTNYGYT
TRBJ2-1 | . | TRBV14 | ASSPAPVNEQF
TRBJ2-4 | . | TRBV5-4 | ASSLARTPLAKNIQY
TRBJ2-5 | TRBD1 | TRBV30 | AWSGTGAETQY
TRBJ2-2 | . | TRBV5-4 | ASTYGGRVGTGELF
TRBJ1-1 | . | TRBV5-5 | ASSAGPTNTEAF
TRBJ1-1 | . | TRBV30 | AWKLGGNTEAF
TRBJ2-7 | . | TRBV18 | ASSLGQPYEQY
TRBJ2-2 | . | TRBV6-1 | ASSEGRVYTGELF
TRBJ2-3 | . | TRBV10-3 | AISPGSASTDTQY
TRBJ2-3 | . | TRBV5-1 | ASSMLGDTQY
TRBJ2-3 | TRBD2 | TRBV5-6 | ASSRRAGGTDTQY
TRBJ2-7 | TRBD1 | TRBV5-1 | ASTLQTGASYEQY
TRBJ2-7 | . | TRBV6-5 | ASSYVQGNEQY
TRBJ2-1 | . | TRBV28 | ASSFGPRPYNEQF
TRBJ1-2 | TRBD1 | TRBV7-9 | ASSSTGTGSNYGYT
TRBJ2-7 | . | TRBV6-1 | ASSLQGVLGEQY
TRBJ2-1 | . | TRBV19 | ASLGDYNEQF
TRBJ2-3 | . | TRBV11-3 | ASSLEGPTRPGPDTQY
TRBJ2-6 | . | TRBV18 | ASSPAYSGANVLT